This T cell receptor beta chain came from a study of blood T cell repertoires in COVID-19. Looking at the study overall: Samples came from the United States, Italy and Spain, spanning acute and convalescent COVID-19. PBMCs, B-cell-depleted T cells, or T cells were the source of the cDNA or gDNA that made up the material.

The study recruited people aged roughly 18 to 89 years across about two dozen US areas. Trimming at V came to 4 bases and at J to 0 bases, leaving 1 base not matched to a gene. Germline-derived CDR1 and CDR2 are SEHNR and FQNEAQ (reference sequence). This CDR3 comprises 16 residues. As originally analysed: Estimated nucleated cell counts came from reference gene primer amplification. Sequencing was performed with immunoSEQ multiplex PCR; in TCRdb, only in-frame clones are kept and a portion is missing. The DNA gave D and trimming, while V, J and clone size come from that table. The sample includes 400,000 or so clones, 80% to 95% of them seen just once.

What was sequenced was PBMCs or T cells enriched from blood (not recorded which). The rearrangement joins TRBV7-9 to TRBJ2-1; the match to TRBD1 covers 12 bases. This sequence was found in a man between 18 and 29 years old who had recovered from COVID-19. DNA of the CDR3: TGTGCCAGCAGCTGGGACAGGGGGCCCTCCTACAATGAGCAGTTCTTC. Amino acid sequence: CASSWDRGPSYNEQFF. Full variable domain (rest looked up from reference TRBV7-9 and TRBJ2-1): DTGVSQNPRHKITKRGQNVTFRCDPISEHNRLYWYRQTLGQGPEFLTYFQNEAQLEKSRLLSDRFSAERPKGSFSTLEIQRTEQGDSAMYLCASSWDRGPSYNEQFFGPGTRLTVL.